This T cell receptor beta chain came from a study of identical twins. One entry per CDR3 protein results from TCRdb running MiXCR on the 5' RACE reads. The table shows a few hundred thousand distinct CDR3 sequences, with roughly 8.6% occurring only once. At least ten counts were recorded for this clonotype. This CDR3 spans 14 amino acids. V lost 1 base and J lost 2, with 9 bases in between. The germline V gene has CDR1 DFQATT and CDR2 SNEGSKA (reference sequence). The same data also went into a second study, on yellow fever vaccine responses in identical twins.

The chain uses TRBV20-1 and TRBJ2-1; D is unresolved. Sequencing input: memory (CD45RO+) T cells sorted from blood. The sequence was collected from a woman between 18 and 29 years old in good health. The CDR3 loop is CSARGLATYNEQFF. The CDR3 nucleotides are TGCAGTGCTAGAGGGTTGGCTACCTACAATGAGCAGTTCTTC.